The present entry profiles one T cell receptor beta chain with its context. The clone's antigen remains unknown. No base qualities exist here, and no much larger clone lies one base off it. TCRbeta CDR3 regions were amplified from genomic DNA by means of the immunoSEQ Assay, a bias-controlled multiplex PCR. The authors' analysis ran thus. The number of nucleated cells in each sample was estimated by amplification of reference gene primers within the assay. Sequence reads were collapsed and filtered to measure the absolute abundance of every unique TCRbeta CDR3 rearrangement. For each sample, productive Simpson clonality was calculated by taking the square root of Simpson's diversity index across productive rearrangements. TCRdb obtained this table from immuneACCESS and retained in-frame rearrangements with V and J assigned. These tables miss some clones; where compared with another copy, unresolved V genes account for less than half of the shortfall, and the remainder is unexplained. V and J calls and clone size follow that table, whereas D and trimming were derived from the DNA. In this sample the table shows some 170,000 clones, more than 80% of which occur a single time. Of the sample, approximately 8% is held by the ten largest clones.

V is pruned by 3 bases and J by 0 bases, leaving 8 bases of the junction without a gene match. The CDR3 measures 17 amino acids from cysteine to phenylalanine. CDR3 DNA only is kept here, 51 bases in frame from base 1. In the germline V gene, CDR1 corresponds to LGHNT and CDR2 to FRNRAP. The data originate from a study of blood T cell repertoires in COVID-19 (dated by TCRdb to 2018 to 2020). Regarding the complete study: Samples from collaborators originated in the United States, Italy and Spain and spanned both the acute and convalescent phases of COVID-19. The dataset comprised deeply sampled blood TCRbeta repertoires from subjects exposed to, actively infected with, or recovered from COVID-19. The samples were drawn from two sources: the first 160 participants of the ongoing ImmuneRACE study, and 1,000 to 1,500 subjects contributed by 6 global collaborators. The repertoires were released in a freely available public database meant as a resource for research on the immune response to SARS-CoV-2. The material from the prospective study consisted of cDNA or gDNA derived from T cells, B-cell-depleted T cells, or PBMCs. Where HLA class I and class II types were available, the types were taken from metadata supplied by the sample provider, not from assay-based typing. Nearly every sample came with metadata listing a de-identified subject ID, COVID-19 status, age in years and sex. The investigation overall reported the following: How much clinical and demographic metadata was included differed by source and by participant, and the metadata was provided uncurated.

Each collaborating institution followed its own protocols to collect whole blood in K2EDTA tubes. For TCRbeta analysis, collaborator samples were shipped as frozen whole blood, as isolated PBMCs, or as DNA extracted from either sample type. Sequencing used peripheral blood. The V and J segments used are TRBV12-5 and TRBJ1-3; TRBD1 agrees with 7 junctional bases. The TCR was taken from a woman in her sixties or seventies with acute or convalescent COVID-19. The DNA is TGTGCTAGTGGTTTAGCAGGGGGAGCGAGCTCTGGAAACACCATATATTTT. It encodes CASGLAGGASSGNTIYF.